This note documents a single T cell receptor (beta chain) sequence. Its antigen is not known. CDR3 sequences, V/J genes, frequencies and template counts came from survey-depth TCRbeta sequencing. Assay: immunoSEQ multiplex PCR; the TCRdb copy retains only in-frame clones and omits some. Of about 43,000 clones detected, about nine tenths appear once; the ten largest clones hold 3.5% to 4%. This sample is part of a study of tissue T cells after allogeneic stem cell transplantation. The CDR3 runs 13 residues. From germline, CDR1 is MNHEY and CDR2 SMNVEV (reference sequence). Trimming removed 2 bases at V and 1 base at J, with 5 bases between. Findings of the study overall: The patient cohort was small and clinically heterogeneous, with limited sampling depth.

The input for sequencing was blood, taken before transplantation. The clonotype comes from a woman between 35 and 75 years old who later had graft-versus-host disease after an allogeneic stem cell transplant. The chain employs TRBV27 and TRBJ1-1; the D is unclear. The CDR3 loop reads CASSLGQNTEAFF. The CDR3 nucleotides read TGTGCCAGCAGTTTAGGGCAGAACACTGAAGCTTTCTTT.